Shown below are 12 T cell receptor beta chains from a single sample sequenced in a study of ipilimumab plus nivolumab after autologous stem cell transplantation. TCRdb keeps only in-frame clones here, not all; method: immunoSEQ multiplex PCR. Of approximately 10,000 clones in the sample, less than 80% are singletons; the top ten hold 8.2%. Sequenced material: PBMCs, taken in a trial of ipilimumab plus nivolumab as post-transplant consolidation. All receptors derive from a male donor with diffuse large B-cell lymphoma.

The J gene is TRBJ2-2, the V gene TRBV5-1, with D perhaps matching TRBD1 or TRBD2 (6 bases each). CDR3 length: 13 amino acids. Trimming pared 4 bases from V and 6 bases from J, leaving 10 bases between. The germline V gene encodes CDR1 SGHRS and CDR2 YFSETQ. For the CDR3, the DNA is TGCGCCAGCAGCGTGGAGGGGGCCGGGGAGCTGTTTTTT. This codes for CASSVEGAGELFF. The variable domain in full, with the rest retrieved from reference TRBV5-1 and TRBJ2-2, is KAGVTQTPRYLIKTRGQQVTLSCSPISGHRSVSWYQQTPGQGLQFLFEYFSETQRNKGNFPGRFSGRQFSNSRSEMNVSTLELGDSALYLCASSVEGAGELFFGEGSRLTVL.

The CDR3: CASSPTGTANSYEQYF. The CDR3 DNA reads TGTGCCAGCAGCCCTACCGGGACTGCAAACTCCTACGAGCAGTACTTC. J is TRBJ2-7 and V is TRBV4-2, with TRBD2 as a possible D gene (6 bases). The CDR3 spans 16 residues. CDR1 LGHNA and CDR2 YNFKEQ come from the germline V gene. Trimming left V 4 bases short and J 0 bases short, with 16 bases between.

There are a few counts of this clone. This chain connects TRBV28 to TRBJ2-7, with D possibly being TRBD1 or TRBD2 (6 bases each). Germline V gene lookup returns CDR1 MDHEN and CDR2 SYDVKM. The CDR3 spans 11 residues. Trimming removed 8 bases at V and 3 bases at J, with 8 bases between. The CDR3 loop is CASEGGYEQYF. The CDR3 DNA sequence: TGTGCCAGCGAGGGGGGCTACGAGCAGTACTTC.

This clone is medium-sized (0.01 to 0.1%) by share. V gene TRBV11-1 combines with J gene TRBJ1-6, with unresolved D. V was shortened by 2 bases and J by 5 bases, with 4 bases between the two germline ends. Germline V gene data show CDR1 as SGHAT and CDR2 as FQDESV (reference sequence). The CDR3 consists of 13 residues. The CDR3 DNA follows: TGTGCCAGCAGCTTAATGGATAATTCACCCCTCCACTTT. Its protein is CASSLMDNSPLHF.

The V gene is TRBV9, the J gene TRBJ2-3, with D hard to call. The V end was cut by 4 bases, the J end by 2 bases, with 11 bases between. This CDR3 contains 14 residues. CDR1 is SGDLS and CDR2 is YYNGEE in the germline V gene. This chain's CDR3 is CASSLRGDTDTQYF. The DNA for the CDR3 is TGTGCCAGCAGCCTCCGTGGAGACACAGATACGCAGTATTTT.

The chain uses TRBV6-6 and TRBJ2-2, with 7 bases lining up with TRBD1. CDR1 and CDR2 (germline): MNHNY, SVGAGI (reference sequence). The junction had 9 bases not matched to a gene; V was cut back by 6 bases and J by 5 bases. The CDR3 contains 15 residues. CDR3 nucleotides: TGTGCCAGCAGCTTGACAGGGATGTGGACCGGGGAGCTGTTTTTT. Protein sequence: CASSLTGMWTGELFF.

The chain carries TRBV7-8 and TRBJ1-6, with TRBD1 as a possible D gene (6 bases). V gave up 5 bases and J gave up 9 bases, with 14 bases separating them. The CDR3 sequence is 14 residues long. Germline loops: CDR1 SGHVS, CDR2 FQNEAQ. The CDR3 spells CASSIQGGGSPLHF. In DNA form, the CDR3 reads TGTGCCAGCAGCATACAGGGAGGAGGTTCACCCCTCCACTTT. The variable domain in full, with the rest retrieved from reference TRBV7-8 and TRBJ1-6, is GAGVSQSPRYKVAKRGQDVALRCDPISGHVSLFWYQQALGQGPEFLTYFQNEAQLDKSGLPSDRFFAERPEGSVSTLKIQRTQQEDSAVYLCASSIQGGGSPLHFGNGTRLTVT.

The rearrangement links TRBV2 to TRBJ2-5; no firm D call. Trimming left V 4 bases short and J 1 base short, with 7 bases between. Per germline, CDR1 SNHLY and CDR2 FYNNEI. The CDR3 has 13 residues. The CDR3 coding sequence is TGTGCCAGCAGTGCGAACAGCCAAGAGACCCAGTACTTC. Protein product: CASSANSQETQYF.

The CDR3 is CATSRDKDSSGAVADTQYF. CDR3 nucleotide sequence: TGTGCCACCAGCAGAGACAAAGACTCTAGCGGGGCAGTCGCAGATACGCAGTATTTT. V is TRBV15 and J is TRBJ2-3, with TRBD2 matching over 9 bases. V shed 0 bases and J 4 bases; nucleotides not matched to a gene: 14. Germline V gene data show CDR1 as LNHNV and CDR2 as YYDKDF (reference sequence). The length of the CDR3 is 19 residues.

This rearrangement joins TRBV13 to TRBJ1-1; D gene unclear. There are 15 residues in the CDR3. V was shortened by 1 base and J by 0 bases, with 9 bases between the two germline ends. The germline CDR1 and CDR2 sequences are PRHDT and FYEKMQ (reference sequence). The CDR3 reads CASSLDLGLNTEAFF. Written as DNA, the CDR3 is TGTGCCAGCAGCTTAGACCTGGGATTGAACACTGAAGCTTTCTTT. The full variable domain, completed using reference TRBV13 and TRBJ1-1, is AAGVIQSPRHLIKEKRETATLKCYPIPRHDTVYWYQQGPGQDPQFLISFYEKMQSDKGSIPDRFSAQQFSDYHSELNMSSLELGDSALYFCASSLDLGLNTEAFFGQGTRLTVV.

The gene calls are TRBV13 and TRBJ2-1, with 7 bases identical to TRBD2. V lost 4 bases, J lost 9 bases, and 6 bases stayed unmatched. Germline V lookup: CDR1 PRHDT, CDR2 FYEKMQ (reference sequence). CDR3 length equals 13 residues. The CDR3 DNA reads as TGTGCCAGCAGCTCCGGACTAGGTTTTGAGCAGTTCTTC. Residues: CASSSGLGFEQFF.

This chain uses TRBV19 with TRBJ1-1; 7 nucleotides match TRBD1. CDR1 is LNHDA, CDR2 SQIVND, per germline (reference sequence). This CDR3 contains 13 residues. V gave up 6 bases and J gave up 4 bases; unmatched junction bases: 5. The CDR3 spells CASRDDRATEAFF. In nucleotides, the CDR3 is TGTGCCAGTAGGGACGACAGGGCCACTGAAGCTTTCTTT.